These 2 T cell receptor beta chains came from one sample sequenced in a study of T cell responses to AZD1222 COVID-19 vaccine. The table came from immunoSEQ multiplex PCR; TCRdb's copy has only in-frame clones and leaves some out. Of some 140,000 clones in the sample, around 90% are singletons; the top ten hold under 20%. Sequenced here: peripheral blood, sampled on day 0 of AZD1222 vaccination. The receptors stem from an adult in good health.

CDR3 DNA sequence: TGTGCCAGCAGCCCCTTGACAGGTTACGAGCAGTACTTC. This translates into CASSPLTGYEQYF. The chain has TRBV9 and TRBJ2-7; possibly TRBD1 for D (6 bases). Looked up from germline, CDR1 is SGDLS and CDR2 is YYNGEE. This CDR3 contains 13 residues. V shed 4 bases and J shed 4 bases, with 12 bases lying between them.

The chain has TRBV19 and TRBJ2-2; D may be TRBD2 (5 bases). The CDR3 runs 14 residues. V was cut by 5 bases and J by 3 bases, with 10 bases left in between. CDR1 and CDR2 from the germline V gene are LNHDA and SQIVND (reference sequence). CDR3 in amino acids: CASSGGLDTGELFF. The CDR3 DNA is TGTGCCAGTAGTGGAGGCCTGGACACCGGGGAGCTGTTTTTT.